What follows are 23 T cell receptor beta chains derived from one specimen sequenced in a study of shared clonotypes between healthy human individuals. Method: immunoSEQ multiplex PCR; TCRdb's copy keeps in-frame clones and lacks some. The profile covers some 500,000 clones, with 70% to 80% appearing a single time and about 12% taken by the ten largest. Material: PBMCs. These receptors came from a woman aged 40 to 49 in good health. Some clones in this sample may be carry-over from other donors' samples.

The chain couples TRBV18 to TRBJ1-1; D perhaps matches TRBD1 (6 bases). The germline CDR1 and CDR2 sequences are KGHSH and LQKENI. The CDR3 is 16 residues long. V lost 4 bases and J 1 base, leaving 16 bases between the germline ends. CDR3 loop: CASSLRQAPGNTEAFF. CDR3 DNA sequence: TGTGCCAGCTCACTCCGACAGGCCCCAGGGAACACTGAAGCTTTCTTT. The whole variable domain, filled in from reference TRBV18 and TRBJ1-1, reads NAGVMQNPRHLVRRRGQEARLRCSPMKGHSHVYWYRQLPEEGLKFMVYLQKENIIDESGMPKERFSAEFPKEGPSILRIQQVVRGDSAAYFCASSLRQAPGNTEAFFGQGTRLTVV.

About this clone itself: A far larger clone is a single base away, which makes a read error likely. The CDR3 protein is CSAAAHGYEQYF. The CDR3 DNA reads as TGCAGCGCTGCGGCCCACGGTTACGAGCAGTACTTC. The rearrangement joins TRBV29-1 to TRBJ2-7; D is uncertain. Germline V lookup: CDR1 SQVTM, CDR2 ANQGSEA. V was pared by 7 bases and J by 4 bases, with 14 bases between. The CDR3 has 12 amino acids.

This clone was observed once. J is TRBJ2-7 and V is TRBV5-1; 9 nucleotides agree with TRBD1. The germline gives CDR1 SGHRS, CDR2 YFSETQ. V was clipped by 0 bases and J by 6 bases; unmatched bases: 4. The CDR3 runs to 14 residues. CDR3 protein: CASSLVQGASEQYF. DNA for the CDR3: TGCGCCAGCAGCTTGGTACAGGGGGCGAGCGAGCAGTACTTC.

This clone has just a few counts. V and J are TRBV6-1 and TRBJ1-1; 10 bases are a match to TRBD1. Losses at the gene ends were 2 bases for V and 11 bases for J; bases not matched to a gene: 8. CDR3 length equals 14 residues. Germline V gives CDR1 MNHNS, CDR2 SASEGT. CDR3 nucleotide sequence: TGTGCCAGCAGTGAACGGTGGGACAGGGGTCTGGCTTTCTTT. This gives the protein CASSERWDRGLAFF.

This clone was counted many times. V and J are TRBV5-1 and TRBJ1-1; D unclear. The CDR3 runs to 13 residues. Trimming cost V 0 bases and J 1 base, with 4 bases left between them. Germline V lookup: CDR1 SGHRS, CDR2 YFSETQ. CDR3 in amino acids: CASSLGPNTEAFF. The CDR3 DNA is TGCGCCAGCAGCTTGGGGCCGAACACTGAAGCTTTCTTT.

On this clone itself: A far larger clone is one base from this, pointing to a likely read error. The CDR3 region has the DNA TGTGCCAGCGGCCAAGGAGCCACAGGGAGGGAAGCTTTCTTT. Translating it yields CASGQGATGREAFF. The genes are TRBV4-2 and TRBJ1-1, with D possibly matching TRBD1 (6 bases). Germline CDR1 reads LGHNA; CDR2 reads YNFKEQ. The CDR3 has 14 residues.

The rearrangement joins TRBV5-4 to TRBJ2-7; 15 positions match TRBD2. J gave up 6 bases and V 7 bases, and 2 bases lay outside the gene matches. This CDR3 has 13 residues. Per the germline V gene, CDR1 is SGHNT and CDR2 is YYREEE (reference sequence). CDR3 residues: CASGLAGGSEQYF. Written as DNA, the CDR3 is TGTGCCAGCGGACTAGCGGGGGGGAGCGAGCAGTACTTC.

The V call is TRBV9, the J call TRBJ2-7; the D gene is possibly TRBD2 (5 bases). The length of the CDR3 is 13 residues. The V gene lost 0 bases and the J gene lost 4 bases, with 8 bases spanning the gap. Germline-derived CDR1 and CDR2 are SGDLS and YYNGEE. The CDR3 coding sequence is TGTGCCAGCAGCGTAGGGGAGCGGTACGAGCAGTACTTC. Translation gives CASSVGERYEQYF.

This clone was seen repeatedly, ten times or more. The chain has TRBV6-6 and TRBJ2-1; maybe TRBD2 (6 bases). Trimming removed 11 bases at V and 1 base at J, with 18 bases between. The CDR3 loop spans 15 amino acids. The V gene's germline CDR1 is MNHNY and CDR2 SVGAGI (reference sequence). The CDR3, as DNA: TGTGCCCACCGGGCGGAGGGCCGGTCCTACAATGAGCAGTTCTTC. As protein: CAHRAEGRSYNEQFF.

V and J are TRBV5-1 and TRBJ2-7; D call uncertain. This CDR3 contains 15 residues. V was trimmed by 0 bases and J by 2 bases, leaving 12 bases between them. The germline V gene encodes CDR1 SGHRS and CDR2 YFSETQ. The CDR3 nucleotides are TGCGCCAGCAGCTTGGCGGTCGGGCCGGCCTACGAGCAGTACTTC. Its protein product is CASSLAVGPAYEQYF.

This clone was recorded once. A read error may explain this, as a much larger clone is one base away. This chain links TRBV19 with TRBJ2-5; a weak D match, TRBD1 (7 bases). Germline assignment: CDR1 LNHDA and CDR2 SQIVND (reference sequence). With 3 bases removed from V and 9 bases from J, the gap between germline ends came to 20 bases. The CDR3 extends over 15 amino acids. The CDR3 DNA follows: TGTGCCAGTAGTATTGGAGGAGGGGGCAGCGAGGCCCAGTACTTC. Protein product: CASSIGGGGSEAQYF.

This clone was seen once. The chain joins TRBV29-1 to TRBJ1-2; 7 bases align to TRBD1. Germline values: CDR1 SQVTM, CDR2 ANQGSEA. V trimming: 4 bases; J trimming: 8 bases; junction bases outside the gene matches: 19. The CDR3 contains 16 residues. In DNA form, the CDR3 reads TGCAGCGTTGTTCATCAGGGAGGGGGCGCGTATGGAGGCTACACCTTC. It translates to CSVVHQGGGAYGGYTF.

This chain connects TRBV11-2 to TRBJ2-5; TRBD2 is a possible D gene (7 bases). The tail of the sequence fits TRBJ2-7 better, so the J call may be wrong. The CDR3 contains 16 residues. Per germline, CDR1 SGHAT and CDR2 FQNNGV. The CDR3 reads CASSLPGGNRAYEQYF. The CDR3 nucleotides read TGTGCCAGCAGCTTACCCGGGGGGAACAGGGCCTACGAGCAGTACTTC.

In its sample, this clone was seen a few times. The chain carries TRBV28 and TRBJ2-5, with unresolved D. Per germline, CDR1 MDHEN and CDR2 SYDVKM. The CDR3 length is 13 residues. V lost 3 bases to trimming and J lost 2 bases, with 7 bases between them. CDR3 bases: TGTGCCAGCAGTTTTTCCCATCAAGAGACCCAGTACTTC. Translating gives CASSFSHQETQYF.

The chain is built from TRBV7-2 and TRBJ1-3; no clear D. CDR3 length: 16 residues. Trimming left V 5 bases short and J 0 bases short, with 14 bases between. Germline CDR1 and CDR2: SGHTA and FQGNSA. In DNA form, the CDR3 reads TGTGCCAGCAGCCCCGGAGGGCTGAGCTCTGGAAACACCATATATTTT. Encoded protein: CASSPGGLSSGNTIYF.

The chain has TRBV7-3 and TRBJ1-3, with D possibly being TRBD1 (5 bases). The germline V gene has CDR1 SGHTA and CDR2 FQGTGA. The CDR3 length is 15 residues. Trimming stripped 6 bases from V and 2 bases from J, with 14 bases between. Here the CDR3 reads CASSWGMPPGNTIYF. The CDR3 DNA is TGTGCCAGCAGTTGGGGGATGCCTCCTGGAAACACCATATATTTT.

Only a few counts were recorded for this clone. V usage is TRBV25-1 and J usage is TRBJ1-1, with 7 bases that match TRBD1. Germline assignment: CDR1 MGHDK and CDR2 SYGVNS. Losses at the gene ends were 5 bases for V and 0 bases for J; bases not matched to a gene: 3. This CDR3 is built from 14 residues. CDR3 sequence reads: CASSSQGMNTEAFF. The DNA of the CDR3 is TGTGCCAGCAGTTCACAGGGGATGAACACTGAAGCTTTCTTT.

The CDR3 sequence: CASRSRDGTDTQYF. CDR3 coding DNA: TGCGCCAGCAGATCGCGGGATGGCACAGATACGCAGTATTTT. This sequence joins TRBV4-1 and TRBJ2-3; D is perhaps TRBD2 (6 bases). CDR3 size: 14 residues. From germline, CDR1 is MGHRA and CDR2 YSYEKL. V dropped 6 bases and J dropped 1 base, with 11 bases sitting between them.

This chain links TRBV11-2 with TRBJ2-5, with 11 bases identical to TRBD2. CDR3 length: 16 residues. Trimming removed 5 bases from V and 5 bases from J; junction bases left unmatched: 10. Germline V gene lookup returns CDR1 SGHAT and CDR2 FQNNGV. The CDR3 DNA reads as TGTGCCAGCAGCCCTTGGACTAGCGGGTTAGGGGAGACCCAGTACTTC. It yields the protein CASSPWTSGLGETQYF.

This clone was picked up a small number of times. This rearrangement joins TRBV5-1 to TRBJ2-7; D is perhaps TRBD1 (5 bases). The V gene lost 2 bases and the J gene lost 3 bases, with 18 bases spanning the gap. CDR1 and CDR2 from the germline V gene are SGHRS and YFSETQ. This CDR3 region has 16 residues. The CDR3 nucleotides are TGCGCCAGCAGCTTCCATGGGGCAGGTTTATACTACGAGCAGTACTTC. It codes for CASSFHGAGLYYEQYF.

This sequence joins TRBV27 and TRBJ2-3; D gene unclear. From germline, CDR1 is MNHEY and CDR2 SMNVEV (reference sequence). V gave up 6 bases and J gave up 0 bases, with 19 bases separating them. This CDR3 contains 17 residues. The CDR3 loop reads CASSPESVKTSTDTQYF. The CDR3, as DNA: TGTGCCAGCAGCCCTGAATCGGTAAAGACTAGCACAGATACGCAGTATTTT.

The chain uses TRBV7-3 and TRBJ2-3; 9 nucleotides align to TRBD2. The J segment lost 4 bases and the V segment lost 2 bases, leaving 4 bases of the junction unmatched. CDR3 size: 15 residues. CDR1 and CDR2 (germline): SGHTA, FQGTGA. The CDR3 reads CASSLAGGVADTQYF. The DNA of the CDR3 is TGTGCCAGCAGCTTAGCGGGAGGGGTGGCAGATACGCAGTATTTT.

The chain employs TRBV28 and TRBJ2-7; TRBD2 is a possible D gene (5 bases). Trimming left V 2 bases short and J 7 bases short, with 12 bases between. The CDR3 consists of 13 residues. The germline CDR1 and CDR2 sequences are MDHEN and SYDVKM. The CDR3 loop is CASSLELPGEQYF. The CDR3 nucleotides are TGTGCCAGCAGTTTAGAACTCCCGGGAGAGCAGTACTTC.